These 2 T cell receptor beta chains share one sample of origin, sequenced in a study of CD4 and CD8 cells across lung adenocarcinoma regions. Via MiXCR, TCRdb re-called the PCR reads, giving one row per CDR3 protein. This table holds more than 6,500 distinct CDR3 sequences, around 51% found once. Material for sequencing was CD8+ T cells from the center of a lung tumor. All receptors derive from a male donor with lung adenocarcinoma. The CD4 and CD8 labels of this study may be unreliable.

The chain joins TRBV6-5 to TRBJ2-5; D gene unclear. The DNA matches TRBJ2-7 better at its end, which makes the J call doubtful. This CDR3 spans 14 amino acids. Germline V gene data show CDR1 as MNHEY and CDR2 as SVGAGI. CDR3: CASSYSSKAYEQYF. As DNA, the CDR3 is TGTGCCAGCAGTTACTCGTCAAAGGCCTACGAGCAGTACTTC.

In its sample, this clonotype was seen a few times. V is TRBV27 and J is TRBJ2-1, with 11 bases matching TRBD1. From germline, CDR1 is MNHEY and CDR2 SMNVEV (reference sequence). This CDR3 is 16 amino acids long. Trimming removed 0 bases from V and 6 bases from J; junction bases left unmatched: 4. CDR3: CASSLSWGTGGNEQFF. CDR3 DNA sequence: TGTGCCAGCAGTTTATCGTGGGGGACAGGGGGCAATGAGCAGTTCTTC.